This T cell receptor beta chain came from a study of cytomegalovirus exposure and HLA in healthy donors. 60 Vbeta and 13 Jbeta primers were used in PCR. Some clones are missing from TCRdb's copy, which holds only in-frame ones; the method was immunoSEQ multiplex PCR. The data contain some 200,000 clones, approximately 80% of them singletons. In germline, CDR1 is SGHRS, CDR2 YFSETQ. The trim removed 4 bases at V and 0 bases at J, leaving 11 bases unmatched. There are 17 residues in the CDR3. This TCR was recovered from a man between 45 and 60 years old in good health and CMV-seronegative. The sequencing sample was made of PBMCs. V usage is TRBV5-1 and J usage is TRBJ2-3; 7 bases fit TRBD2. CDR3 DNA: TGCGCCAGCAGCCCTACGGTATCTAGCGGAAGCACAGATACGCAGTATTTT. This codes for CASSPTVSSGSTDTQYF.